These T cell receptor beta chains were read from a single sample in a study of T-cell reconstitution after alpha-beta-depleted transplantation in children. Each CDR3 protein is one row after TCRdb ran MiXCR on the PCR reads. The table lists hundreds of thousands of distinct CDR3 sequences, 13% of them singletons. The specimen was PBMCs, mostly from graft donor cells, collected 360 days after TCRalphabeta/CD19-depleted stem cell transplant. Receptor source: a male patient under 18 who had a stem cell transplant for acute myeloid leukemia, so the T cells may come from the graft donor. CDR3s include the opening cysteine and the closing phenylalanine or tryptophan. The D gene is left open where the match is weak. Rows give clone size only sometimes, using once, few, many, or a class for an expanded clone.

size: -
D: -
J: TRBJ2-5
V: TRBV5-1
CDR3: CASSSNSWDETQYF
DNA: TGCGCCAGCAGCTCAAATTCCTGGGACGAGACCCAGTACTTC

size: -
D: -
J: TRBJ2-2
V: TRBV5-6
CDR3: CASSLEIGQRTGELFFF
DNA: -

size: few
D: -
J: TRBJ1-2
V: TRBV7-3
CDR3: CASSLDRGGPMTGYTF
DNA: TGTGCCAGCAGCTTAGATCGCGGTGGCCCTATGACCGGCTACACCTTC

size: -
D: -
J: TRBJ1-3
V: TRBV3-1
CDR3: CASSLAGSEGGNTIYF
DNA: TGTGCCAGCAGCCTTGCCGGTTCCGAGGGGGGAAACACCATATATTTT

size: -
D: -
J: TRBJ2-5
V: TRBV5-1
CDR3: CASSLSTRIQETQYF
DNA: TGCGCCAGCAGCTTGAGTACCCGGATCCAAGAGACCCAGTACTTC

size: few
D: -
J: TRBJ2-1
V: TRBV19
CDR3: CASSIGLGYNEQFF
DNA: TGTGCCAGTAGTATTGGGCTAGGGTACAATGAGCAGTTCTTC

size: few
D: -
J: TRBJ1-2
V: TRBV20-1
CDR3: CSARRAYGYTF
DNA: TGCAGTGCTAGGCGGGCATATGGCTACACCTTC

size: few
D: -
J: TRBJ2-6
V: TRBV11-2
CDR3: CASSLYRNPARSGANVLTF
DNA: TGTGCCAGCAGCCTCTACAGGAACCCAGCCCGCTCTGGGGCCAACGTCCTGACTTTC

size: many
D: -
J: TRBJ2-1
V: TRBV12-5
CDR3: CASGLSNEQFF
DNA: TGTGCTAGTGGTTTATCCAATGAGCAGTTCTTC

size: few
D: TRBD2
J: TRBJ2-2
V: TRBV6-1
CDR3: CASTVLAGGFANTGELFF
DNA: TGTGCCAGCACCGTACTAGCGGGAGGTTTCGCGAACACCGGGGAGCTGTTTTTT

size: many
D: -
J: TRBJ1-1
V: TRBV29-1
CDR3: CSVELRGVTEAFF
DNA: TGCAGCGTTGAATTGAGGGGCGTCACTGAAGCTTTCTTT

size: few
D: TRBD2
J: TRBJ2-3
V: TRBV6-2/TRBV6-3
CDR3: CASSQTSGLSDTQYF
DNA: TGTGCCAGCAGTCAGACTAGCGGGTTATCAGATACGCAGTATTTT

size: -
D: -
J: TRBJ2-5
V: TRBV27
CDR3: CASSPVVQETQYF
DNA: TGTGCCAGCAGTCCCGTAGTCCAAGAGACCCAGTACTTC

size: -
D: TRBD2
J: TRBJ2-5
V: TRBV28
CDR3: CASSPLGSGRLSKETQYF
DNA: TGTGCCAGCAGTCCCCTAGGGAGCGGGAGGCTTTCAAAAGAGACCCAGTACTTC

size: many
D: -
J: TRBJ2-7
V: TRBV11-2
CDR3: CASSLVAPYEQYF
DNA: TGTGCCAGCAGCTTAGTTGCTCCCTACGAGCAGTACTTC

size: few
D: -
J: TRBJ2-7
V: TRBV12-3/TRBV12-4
CDR3: CASSSTIWREGNYEQYF
DNA: TGTGCCAGCAGTTCCACTATCTGGCGAGAAGGGAATTACGAGCAGTACTTC

size: few
D: -
J: TRBJ2-2
V: TRBV11-3
CDR3: CASSLHINTYFGELFF
DNA: TGTGCCAGCAGCTTACACATCAATACCTACTTCGGGGAGCTGTTTTTT

size: many
D: -
J: TRBJ2-2
V: TRBV11-2
CDR3: CASGFFGNAELFF
DNA: TGTGCCAGTGGCTTTTTCGGAAATGCGGAGCTGTTTTTT

size: many
D: TRBD2
J: TRBJ2-1
V: TRBV7-6
CDR3: CASSLDPLLAGVYNEQFF
DNA: TGTGCCAGCAGCTTAGACCCCCTCCTAGCGGGAGTCTACAATGAGCAGTTCTTC

size: -
D: TRBD1
J: TRBJ1-4
V: TRBV28
CDR3: CASSSGGGGRREKLFF
DNA: TGTGCCAGCAGCTCAGGGGGCGGGGGGCGAAGAGAAAAACTGTTTTTT

size: -
D: TRBD2
J: TRBJ2-7
V: TRBV7-3
CDR3: CASSLISGNKDEQYF
DNA: TGTGCCAGCAGCTTAATTAGCGGGAATAAAGACGAGCAGTACTTC

size: -
D: TRBD1
J: TRBJ1-4
V: TRBV28
CDR3: CASSRQGGQNEKLFF
DNA: TGTGCCAGCAGTCGCCAGGGGGGACAAAATGAAAAACTGTTTTTT

size: few
D: -
J: TRBJ1-5
V: TRBV4-3
CDR3: CASSLGLAQPQHF
DNA: TGCGCCAGCAGCCTCGGGCTGGCCCAGCCCCAGCATTTT

size: many
D: -
J: TRBJ2-1
V: TRBV29-1
CDR3: CSPPRAELNEQFF
DNA: TGCAGCCCCCCTAGGGCAGAGTTGAATGAGCAGTTCTTC

size: -
D: -
J: TRBJ2-7
V: TRBV5-5
CDR3: CASSFEGGSYEQYF
DNA: TGTGCCAGCAGCTTCGAGGGGGGTTCCTACGAGCAGTACTTC

size: many
D: -
J: TRBJ1-6
V: TRBV28
CDR3: CASSYQLDSPLHF
DNA: TGTGCCAGCAGTTACCAGCTAGATTCACCCCTCCACTTT

size: few
D: TRBD2
J: TRBJ2-3
V: TRBV20-1
CDR3: CSALILAGEPDTQYF
DNA: TGCAGTGCTCTCATACTAGCGGGAGAGCCAGATACGCAGTATTTT

size: few
D: TRBD2
J: TRBJ2-1
V: TRBV3-1
CDR3: CASSPELAGVGNEQFF
DNA: TGTGCCAGCAGCCCCGAACTAGCGGGAGTGGGGAATGAGCAGTTCTTC

size: -
D: -
J: TRBJ2-5
V: TRBV5-1
CDR3: CASSLGRPQETQYF
DNA: TGCGCCAGCAGCTTGGGACGGCCCCAAGAGACCCAGTACTTC

size: many
D: TRBD2
J: TRBJ2-7
V: TRBV13
CDR3: CASSLVRAGVAGTYEQYF
DNA: TGTGCCAGCAGCTTGGTCCGTGCCGGGGTAGCGGGAACCTACGAGCAGTACTTC

size: few
D: TRBD2
J: TRBJ2-3
V: TRBV5-1
CDR3: CASSLPRGLAPDTQYF
DNA: TGCGCCAGCAGCCTTCCCAGGGGACTAGCCCCAGATACGCAGTATTTT

size: many
D: TRBD1
J: TRBJ2-7
V: TRBV15
CDR3: CATSSDRGPTEQYF
DNA: TGTGCCACCAGCTCCGACAGGGGGCCTACCGAGCAGTACTTC

size: -
D: TRBD2
J: TRBJ2-1
V: TRBV9
CDR3: CASSVEPLAGGPYNEQFF
DNA: TGTGCCAGCAGCGTAGAACCTTTGGCGGGAGGGCCTTACAATGAGCAGTTCTTC

size: -
D: TRBD1
J: TRBJ2-1
V: TRBV28
CDR3: CASSSGQGSGNEQFF
DNA: TGTGCCAGCAGTTCAGGACAGGGAAGCGGGAATGAGCAGTTCTTC

size: few
D: -
J: TRBJ2-3
V: TRBV24-1
CDR3: CATSDAPGLTQYF
DNA: TGTGCCACCAGTGATGCACCTGGGCTTACGCAGTATTTT

size: few
D: TRBD1
J: TRBJ2-7
V: TRBV14
CDR3: CASSQPRDRGYPYEQYF
DNA: TGTGCCAGCAGCCAACCAAGGGACAGGGGGTATCCCTACGAGCAGTACTTC

size: few
D: -
J: TRBJ1-1
V: TRBV29-1
CDR3: CSVERMNTEAFF
DNA: TGCAGCGTTGAACGCATGAACACTGAAGCTTTCTTT

size: many
D: -
J: TRBJ2-3
V: TRBV21-1
CDR3: CASGQGSTDTQYF
DNA: TGTGCCAGCGGCCAGGGCAGCACAGATACGCAGTATTTT

size: many
D: TRBD2
J: TRBJ2-3
V: TRBV20-1
CDR3: CARSGRADTQYF
DNA: TGCGCGAGAAGCGGGAGGGCAGATACGCAGTATTTT

size: few
D: -
J: TRBJ2-7
V: TRBV20-1
CDR3: CSARAPEASGYEQYF
DNA: TGCAGTGCTAGAGCCCCCGAGGCCAGCGGCTACGAGCAGTACTTC

size: -
D: TRBD1
J: TRBJ1-5
V: TRBV20-1
CDR3: CSARRDRGNNQPQHF
DNA: TGCAGTGCTAGGAGGGACAGGGGCAATAATCAGCCCCAGCATTTT

size: -
D: TRBD1
J: TRBJ2-2
V: TRBV6-2/TRBV6-3
CDR3: CASSYGRGRKTGELFF
DNA: TGTGCCAGCAGTTACGGCAGGGGGCGTAAGACCGGGGAGCTGTTTTTT

size: many
D: TRBD2
J: TRBJ2-1
V: TRBV20-1
CDR3: CSAPGLVAYNEQFF
DNA: TGCAGTGCTCCGGGACTAGTAGCCTACAATGAGCAGTTCTTC

size: -
D: -
J: TRBJ1-2
V: TRBV29-1
CDR3: CSVDPRGRIDYGYTF
DNA: TGCAGCGTTGACCCCCGGGGAAGGATTGACTATGGCTACACCTTC

size: many
D: TRBD1
J: TRBJ2-1
V: TRBV4-2
CDR3: CASSPRDRGNNEQFF
DNA: TGTGCCAGCAGCCCCCGGGACAGGGGGAACAATGAGCAGTTCTTC

size: -
D: -
J: TRBJ2-7
V: TRBV12-3/TRBV12-4
CDR3: CASSSQVAVSSYEQYF
DNA: TGTGCCAGCAGTTCCCAGGTAGCGGTTAGCTCCTACGAGCAGTACTTC

size: many
D: -
J: TRBJ2-3
V: TRBV12-3/TRBV12-4
CDR3: CASSLALGSTDTQYF
DNA: TGTGCCAGCAGTTTAGCACTTGGGTCCACAGATACGCAGTATTTT

size: few
D: -
J: TRBJ2-7
V: TRBV20-1
CDR3: CSAEGTTADEQYF
DNA: TGCAGTGCCGAAGGGACAACGGCGGACGAGCAGTACTTC

size: few
D: -
J: TRBJ2-7
V: TRBV20-1
CDR3: CSASHGGVVYEQYF
DNA: TGCAGTGCTAGCCACGGGGGAGTGGTCTACGAGCAGTACTTC

size: -
D: -
J: TRBJ2-6
V: TRBV11-2
CDR3: CASSLQWGANVLTF
DNA: TGTGCCAGCAGCCTCCAGTGGGGGGCCAACGTCCTGACTTTC

size: -
D: -
J: TRBJ1-3
V: TRBV20-1
CDR3: CSARDTLHPLSGLSGNTIYF
DNA: TGCAGTGCCCGGGACACGCTTCACCCCCTATCTGGGCTATCTGGAAACACCATATATTTT

size: few
D: -
J: TRBJ2-2
V: TRBV12-3/TRBV12-4
CDR3: CASSLYPAQNGGTGELFF
DNA: TGTGCCAGCAGTTTATACCCCGCGCAAAATGGTGGCACCGGGGAGCTGTTTTTT

size: few
D: TRBD2
J: TRBJ2-5
V: TRBV9
CDR3: CASSPGTSGSLETQYF
DNA: TGTGCCAGCAGCCCCGGGACTAGCGGGAGTTTAGAGACCCAGTACTTC

size: few
D: -
J: TRBJ2-1
V: TRBV29-1
CDR3: CSVGREEGPNEQFF
DNA: TGCAGCGTAGGAAGGGAGGAGGGGCCCAATGAGCAGTTCTTC

size: few
D: -
J: TRBJ2-7
V: TRBV18
CDR3: CASSPSETYEQYF
DNA: TGTGCCAGCTCACCATCAGAAACCTACGAGCAGTACTTC

size: few
D: -
J: TRBJ2-5
V: TRBV7-9
CDR3: CASSLPHGVETQYF
DNA: TGTGCCAGCAGCTTGCCTCACGGGGTGGAGACCCAGTACTTC

size: many
D: -
J: TRBJ2-1
V: TRBV28
CDR3: CASSETGTPDNEQFF
DNA: TGTGCCAGCAGTGAAACCGGGACTCCCGACAATGAGCAGTTCTTC

size: many
D: -
J: TRBJ1-3
V: TRBV4-2
CDR3: CASSQEVGGPGGSGNTIYF
DNA: TGTGCCAGCAGCCAAGAGGTAGGAGGGCCCGGCGGCTCTGGAAACACCATATATTTT

size: -
D: -
J: TRBJ2-6
V: TRBV6-5
CDR3: CASSYSISLSGANVLTF
DNA: TGTGCCAGCAGTTACTCGATTTCGCTCTCTGGGGCCAACGTCCTGACTTTC